Listed here are 13 T cell receptor beta chains from one sample, sequenced in a study of breast tumors, draining lymph nodes, adjacent tissues (dated by TCRdb to about 2016). The protocol used for the library was multiplex PCR. Sequencing was carried out with an Illumina HiSeq 2000. Clones were called with MiXCR by TCRdb after fastp trimmed the public reads at Q25, and only in-frame beta chains were retained. All rows with the same CDR3 protein become a single entry with the most common DNA and genes. Recorded for this sample are about 89,000 distinct CDR3 sequences; roughly 29% of them occurred a single time. Together, the top ten hold 7.5% to 10% of the sample. Lymph node samples came from the axillary draining lymph nodes of breast cancer patients. The sample comprised axillary lymph node tissue. All receptors come from a female donor with breast cancer. Some clones in this sample may be carry-over from other donors' samples.

This clonotype showed up just once. The rearrangement links TRBV5-1 to TRBJ2-7; 9 bases are a match to TRBD1. The V and J ends lost 4 bases and 4 bases, in that order; junction bases with no gene match: 6. The CDR3 loop spans 14 amino acids. CDR1 and CDR2 from the germline V gene are SGHRS and YFSETQ. Here the CDR3 DNA reads TGCGCCAGCAGCCGTACGGGACAGGGTTACGAGCAGTACTTC. Encoded protein: CASSRTGQGYEQYF.

This clonotype was seen many times. The chain is built from TRBV20-1 and TRBJ2-3; 7 bases agree with TRBD2. CDR1 is DFQATT and CDR2 is SNEGSKA in the germline V gene (reference sequence). The V gene end was trimmed by 0 bases and the J gene end by 4 bases; junction bases not matched to a gene: 4. This CDR3 spans 14 amino acids. This CDR3 reads CSARDRGGADTQYF. The CDR3 DNA sequence: TGCAGTGCTAGAGATCGTGGGGGGGCAGATACGCAGTATTTT.

There are many counts of this clonotype. A much larger clone differs from this one at a single base, so this may be a read error. The chain uses TRBV20-1 and TRBJ2-7; D is ambiguous. Germline V gene lookup returns CDR1 DFQATT and CDR2 SNEGSKA (reference sequence). The CDR3 sequence is 11 residues long. The CDR3 DNA reads TGCAGTGCGACAAGGACCTACGAGCAGTCCTTC. This codes for CSATRTYEQSF.

The sample holds a few counts of this clonotype. This may be a read error, as it is one base from a much larger clone. This chain uses TRBV20-1 with TRBJ2-1; 7 nucleotides match TRBD2. This CDR3 spans 14 amino acids. Germline assignment: CDR1 DFQATT and CDR2 SNEGSKA (reference sequence). The CDR3 loop is CSARWASGYTEQFF. The CDR3 nucleotides read TGCAGTGCTAGGTGGGCTAGCGGCTACACTGAGCAGTTCTTC.

The chain links TRBV7-8 to TRBJ2-3; D is unclear. Deletions cut 0 bases from V and 2 bases from J, with 9 bases between. Germline loops: CDR1 SGHVS, CDR2 FQNEAQ. The CDR3 covers 15 residues. The CDR3 loop reads CASSLAGKYTDTQYF. CDR3 in DNA: TGTGCCAGCAGCTTAGCTGGGAAATACACAGATACGCAGTATTTT.

This clonotype has ten or more counts. The chain carries TRBV7-2 and TRBJ2-1, with 10 nucleotides matching TRBD2. After removal of 4 bases from V and 9 bases from J, the junction contained 6 bases not matched to a gene. The CDR3 loop spans 14 amino acids. From germline, CDR1 is SGHTA and CDR2 FQGNSA. CDR3 coding DNA: TGTGCCAGCAGCTCTAGCGGGAGTGGCGGTGAGCAGTTCTTC. Amino acids: CASSSSGSGGEQFF.

This chain connects TRBV20-1 to TRBJ2-7, with 11 bases lining up with TRBD2. Germline assignment: CDR1 DFQATT and CDR2 SNEGSKA (reference sequence). The CDR3 has 14 amino acids. The J segment lost 4 bases and the V segment lost 6 bases, leaving 8 bases of the junction unmatched. The CDR3 loop reads CSARGLADRYEQYF. As DNA, the CDR3 is TGCAGTGCCAGGGGACTAGCGGACAGATACGAGCAGTACTTC.

This clonotype occurred many times. This sequence may be a read error, since a much larger clone differs from it by one base. The chain couples TRBV20-1 to TRBJ2-1; 10 bases map to TRBD2. The CDR3 totals 15 residues. The germline V gene encodes CDR1 DFQATT and CDR2 SNEGSKA (reference sequence). This CDR3 reads CSAPRGGTSANPLNF. The CDR3 DNA reads as TGCAGTGCTCCCCGGGGGGGGACTAGCGCAAACCCCCTCAATTTC.

This clonotype was counted many times. CDR3: CASSSDRAGYSNQPQHF. CDR3 DNA: TGTGCCAGCAGCTCGGACAGGGCAGGCTATAGCAATCAGCCCCAGCATTTT. The chain recombines TRBV12-3 or TRBV12-4 with TRBJ1-5, with TRBD1 identical over 8 bases. V dropped 6 bases and J dropped 0; count of bases not matched to a gene: 10. This CDR3 is built from 17 residues.

This clonotype was observed at least ten times. This chain joins TRBV7-2 and TRBJ2-5; the D is unclear. The CDR3 has 12 residues. The V end was cut by 3 bases, the J end by 5 bases, with 7 bases between. From germline, CDR1 is SGHTA and CDR2 FQGNSA. The CDR3 loop is CASSFRMETQYF. The CDR3 bases are TGTGCCAGCAGCTTTAGAATGGAGACCCAGTACTTC. Drawing the rest from reference TRBV7-2 and TRBJ2-5, the complete variable domain is GAGVSQSPSNKVTEKGKDVELRCDPISGHTALYWYRQSLGQGLEFLIYFQGNSAPDKSGLPSDRFSAERTGGSVSTLTIQRTQQEDSAVYLCASSFRMETQYFGPGTRLLVL.

This clonotype has a count of ten or more. The chain links TRBV10-3 to TRBJ2-7, with D perhaps given as TRBD1 or TRBD2 (6 bases each). There are 16 residues in the CDR3. The V and J ends lost 0 bases and 2 bases respectively, with 14 bases between them. Germline CDR1 reads ENHRY; CDR2 reads SYGVKD. CDR3 sequence: CAISESRGAPTYEQYF. The DNA for the CDR3 is TGTGCCATCAGTGAGTCGAGGGGGGCCCCTACCTACGAGCAGTACTTC.

The chain has TRBV6-2 or TRBV6-3 and TRBJ2-7; D is possibly TRBD2 (6 bases). Germline V gene sequence: CDR1 MNHEY, CDR2 SVGEGT. This CDR3 is 13 amino acids long. Trimming pared 5 bases from V and 5 bases from J, leaving 13 bases between. The CDR3 nucleotides read TGTGCCAGCAGTCACAGGAGGGGCCACGAGCAGTACTTC. This sequence encodes CASSHRRGHEQYF.

This clonotype was seen at least ten times. This rearrangement joins TRBV30 to TRBJ2-3; D may be TRBD2 (5 bases). Trimming removed 2 bases at V and 2 bases at J, with 8 bases between. The CDR3 is 13 amino acids. Per germline, CDR1 GTSNPN and CDR2 SVGIG (reference sequence). The CDR3 DNA reads TGTGCCTGGAGTAAGGACTTCACAGATACGCAGTATTTT. Protein product: CAWSKDFTDTQYF.